The 27 T cell receptor beta chains listed next were all sequenced from one sample in a study of T cells in Graves' hyperthyroidism and ophthalmopathy. RNA transcripts served as the template for amplifying TCR beta CDR3 regions. HTBI primers drove first-round RT-PCR of the TCR CDR3. One entry per CDR3 protein results from TCRdb running MiXCR on the multiplex PCR reads. Found here are a few hundred thousand distinct CDR3 sequences, approximately 14% of them singletons; the top ten hold almost 6%. Sequences were obtained from blood. These receptors originate from a woman between 25 and 40 years old with Graves' hyperthyroidism that later progressed to Graves' ophthalmopathy.

This clonotype has a count of ten or more. V is TRBV5-1 and J is TRBJ1-2; 7 bases line up with TRBD1. The CDR3 loop spans 14 amino acids. Germline CDR1 and CDR2: SGHRS and YFSETQ. Germline trimming cut 0 bases from V and 5 bases from J; bases unmatched to any gene: 4. This CDR3 reads CASSLGDREYGYTF. The CDR3 DNA follows: TGCGCCAGCAGCTTGGGCGACAGGGAATATGGCTACACCTTC.

This clonotype was picked up many times. V gene TRBV12-3 or TRBV12-4 combines with J gene TRBJ1-5; D might be TRBD1 (5 bases). The CDR3 length is 15 residues. With 6 bases removed from V and 2 bases from J, the gap between germline ends came to 14 bases. In nucleotides, the CDR3 is TGTGCCAGCAGGTCAAAGGGGCAGGGCAATCAGCCCCAGCATTTT. This encodes CASRSKGQGNQPQHF.

This clonotype was counted at least ten times. The rearrangement uses TRBV5-1 and TRBJ2-7; 8 nucleotides align to TRBD2. This CDR3 has 13 residues. The germline V gene encodes CDR1 SGHRS and CDR2 YFSETQ. V shed 5 bases, J shed 3 bases, and the junction held 4 bases outside the gene matches. The CDR3 nucleotides read TGCGCCAGCAGACTAACTAGCGGCTACGAGCAGTACTTC. The encoded protein is CASRLTSGYEQYF.

This clonotype was recorded at least ten times. The V and J genes are TRBV6-5 and TRBJ1-2; 7 bases map to TRBD1. CDR3 size: 15 residues. The V gene's germline CDR1 is MNHEY and CDR2 SVGAGI. The trim removed 2 bases at V and 3 bases at J, leaving 6 bases unmatched. The CDR3: CASSYLGRGDYGYTF. The CDR3 region has the DNA TGTGCCAGCAGTTACCTCGGCAGGGGGGACTATGGCTACACCTTC.

This sequence joins TRBV7-2 and TRBJ2-7, with TRBD1 as a possible D gene (6 bases). Trimming removed 5 bases from V and 4 bases from J, with 12 bases in between. Germline V gene sequence: CDR1 SGHTA, CDR2 FQGNSA. The CDR3 has 13 residues. The CDR3 loop reads CASSPMGAYEQYF. The CDR3, as DNA: TGTGCCAGCAGCCCCATGGGGGCTTACGAGCAGTACTTC.

The chain recombines TRBV6-5 with TRBJ2-1, with no clear D. The V gene lost 3 bases and the J gene lost 0 bases, with 12 bases spanning the gap. CDR1 is MNHEY, CDR2 SVGAGI, per germline. The CDR3 covers 16 residues. CDR3 DNA: TGTGCCAGCAGTTATTTTGGCGGAAACTCCTACAATGAGCAGTTCTTC. Protein sequence: CASSYFGGNSYNEQFF.

For this clonotype: This sequence may be a read error, since a much larger clone differs from it by one base. The chain joins TRBV10-3 to TRBJ2-1; 8 nucleotides match TRBD1. The CDR3 has 16 residues. V lost 3 bases to trimming and J lost 6 bases; unmatched junction nucleotides: 10. The germline gives CDR1 ENHRY, CDR2 SYGVKD. CDR3 region: CAISDRQGTACNEQFF. In DNA form, the CDR3 reads TGTGCCATCAGTGACCGACAGGGGACGGCCTGCAATGAGCAGTTCTTC.

This clonotype was picked up a small number of times. This rearrangement joins TRBV7-6 to TRBJ2-2; 10 nucleotides agree with TRBD1. The CDR3 spans 14 residues. Germline CDR1 reads SGHVS; CDR2 reads FNYEAQ. V lost 3 bases and J lost 7; bases outside the gene matches: 2. The CDR3 spells CASSLTGGGGELFF. The CDR3, as DNA: TGTGCCAGCAGCTTGACAGGGGGCGGCGGGGAGCTGTTTTTT.

The chain combines TRBV19 with TRBJ2-5, with TRBD1 as a possible D gene (6 bases). Germline CDR1 and CDR2: LNHDA and SQIVND (reference sequence). V dropped 0 bases and J dropped 3 bases, with 14 bases sitting between them. CDR3 size: 16 residues. The CDR3 DNA reads as TGTGCCAGTAGTATAGAGGGTTGGACAGAGGAAGAGACCCAGTACTTC. Translation gives CASSIEGWTEEETQYF. Together with reference TRBV19 and TRBJ2-5, the CDR3 gives the full variable domain: DGGITQSPKYLFRKEGQNVTLSCEQNLNHDAMYWYRQDPGQGLRLIYYSQIVNDFQKGDIAEGYSVSREKKESFPLTVTSAQKNPTAFYLCASSIEGWTEEETQYFGPGTRLLVL.

The chain combines TRBV6-2 or TRBV6-3 with TRBJ1-5; D remains unclear. Trimming removed 8 bases at V and 6 bases at J, with 11 bases between. This CDR3 is 12 amino acids long. Germline CDR1 is MNHEY and CDR2 is SVGEGT. CDR3 nucleotides: TGTGCCAGCTGTCGATCAGGTCAGCCCCAGCATTTT. Its translation is CASCRSGQPQHF.

Comments on this clonotype: This may arise from a read error, as a much more abundant clone is one base away. The chain couples TRBV11-2 to TRBJ2-7, with 10 bases that match TRBD1. Germline V CDR1 and CDR2: SGHAT, FQNNGV. The CDR3 length is 12 residues. The CDR3 DNA follows: TGTGCCGGCAGCGGGACAGGGGACGAGCAGTACTTC. It codes for CAGSGTGDEQYF.

This clonotype was seen ten or more times. The chain carries TRBV10-2 and TRBJ2-7, with D uncertain. The CDR3 is made up of 13 amino acids. Germline V gene lookup returns CDR1 WSHSY and CDR2 SAAADI. V was trimmed by 5 bases and J by 4 bases, leaving 12 bases between them. The CDR3 DNA reads TGCGCCAGCAGTAACACATCCACTTACGAGCAGTACTTC. Protein: CASSNTSTYEQYF.

Many counts were recorded for this clonotype. The chain joins TRBV7-9 to TRBJ1-6, with 7 bases that match TRBD1. CDR3 length equals 16 residues. V lost 3 bases to trimming and J lost 7 bases; unmatched junction nucleotides: 9. Per the germline V gene, CDR1 is SEHNR and CDR2 is FQNEAQ (reference sequence). CDR3 in amino acids: CASSFARDSKNSPLHF. The CDR3 bases are TGTGCCAGCAGCTTTGCCCGGGACAGTAAAAATTCACCCCTCCACTTT.

This clonotype was found a few times. The rearrangement uses TRBV4-1 and TRBJ1-5, with TRBD1 as a possible D gene (5 bases). CDR1 is MGHRA and CDR2 is YSYEKL in the germline V gene. V shed 0 bases and J shed 0 bases, with 9 bases lying between them. The CDR3 spans 16 residues. Written as DNA, the CDR3 is TGCGCCAGCAGCCAAGAGCGACAGTATAGCAATCAGCCCCAGCATTTT. This gives the protein CASSQERQYSNQPQHF.

This clonotype was seen at least ten times. J is TRBJ1-1 and V is TRBV19; the match to TRBD1 covers 7 bases. The V and J ends lost 8 bases and 11 bases, in that order; junction bases with no gene match: 14. This CDR3 region has 13 residues. Germline loops: CDR1 LNHDA, CDR2 SQIVND (reference sequence). The CDR3 here is CASFDRVDRSAFF. In DNA form, the CDR3 reads TGTGCCAGTTTCGACAGGGTGGATCGTTCGGCTTTCTTT.

This clonotype has ten or more counts. The J gene is TRBJ2-7, the V gene TRBV20-1; 11 bases agree with TRBD1. Germline CDR1 reads DFQATT; CDR2 reads SNEGSKA (reference sequence). CDR3 length: 15 amino acids. Losses at the gene ends were 1 base for V and 3 bases for J; bases not matched to a gene: 5. CDR3 in DNA: TGCAGTGCTAGAGGGACAGGGGGCTTCAACTACGAGCAGTACTTC. This codes for CSARGTGGFNYEQYF.

At least ten counts were recorded for this clonotype. The chain links TRBV6-1 to TRBJ2-7; 9 bases line up with TRBD2. The V gene's germline CDR1 is MNHNS and CDR2 SASEGT. The CDR3 is 14 residues long. J was trimmed by 6 bases and V by 7 bases; bases with no gene match: 10. The CDR3 nucleotides read TGTGCCAGCACCTTAGCGGGAGTGACGACCGAGCAGTACTTC. Protein product: CASTLAGVTTEQYF.

This clonotype has a count of ten or more. Here the CDR3 DNA reads TGCGCCAGCAGCTTGGCGGGGACCCCTACATATGGCTACACCTTC. Translation: CASSLAGTPTYGYTF. J is TRBJ1-2 and V is TRBV5-1, with D perhaps matching TRBD1 (5 bases). Trimming shortened V by 0 bases and J by 5 bases, and 14 bases separated the two germline ends. Germline V lookup: CDR1 SGHRS, CDR2 YFSETQ. The CDR3 totals 15 residues.

This clonotype has a count of ten or more. V usage is TRBV12-3 or TRBV12-4 and J usage is TRBJ1-1; D is unclear. Between the trimmed V and J ends, which lost 0 bases and 2 bases, there was a span of 13 bases. The length of the CDR3 is 16 residues. In DNA form, the CDR3 reads TGTGCCAGCAGTTTAGCGCATGGGGTCCCAAACACTGAAGCTTTCTTT. This encodes CASSLAHGVPNTEAFF.

This clonotype has at least ten counts. The V call is TRBV7-6, the J call TRBJ2-7; 8 nucleotides match TRBD1. Germline-derived CDR1 and CDR2 are SGHVS and FNYEAQ. V shed 4 bases, J shed 7 bases, and the junction held 9 bases outside the gene matches. The CDR3 covers 14 residues. The chain's CDR3 is CASSSDREVGEQYF. The CDR3 DNA reads TGTGCCAGCAGCTCGGACAGGGAGGTGGGGGAGCAGTACTTC.

Many counts were recorded for this clonotype. The chain uses TRBV30 and TRBJ1-1; the match to TRBD1 covers 8 bases. This CDR3 is 17 amino acids long. After removal of 3 bases from V and 3 bases from J, the junction contained 15 bases not matched to a gene. Germline CDR1 is GTSNPN and CDR2 is SVGIG (reference sequence). The CDR3 here is CAWSSPDRVPSDTEAFF. DNA of the CDR3: TGTGCCTGGAGCTCTCCGGACAGGGTTCCGTCGGACACTGAAGCTTTCTTT.

V and J are TRBV29-1 and TRBJ2-7; D perhaps matches TRBD1 (6 bases). The ends were cut back, 5 bases at V and 5 bases at J, with 13 bases in the middle. This CDR3 is 12 amino acids long. CDR1 and CDR2 from the germline V gene are SQVTM and ANQGSEA. The DNA of the CDR3 is TGCAGCGTTAAGAGAGGACAGAACGAGCAGTACTTC. The encoded protein is CSVKRGQNEQYF.

This clonotype has at least ten counts. The chain joins TRBV27 to TRBJ1-2; tentative D call: TRBD1 (5 bases). CDR1 MNHEY and CDR2 SMNVEV come from the germline V gene (reference sequence). The CDR3 loop spans 15 amino acids. Between the trimmed V and J ends, which lost 5 bases and 1 base, there was a span of 14 bases. CDR3 DNA sequence: TGTGCCAGCAGTCGATTCGGGACGGATAACTATGGCTACACCTTC. The encoded protein is CASSRFGTDNYGYTF.

V and J are TRBV6-1 and TRBJ2-1, with D possibly matching TRBD2 (6 bases). Germline CDR1 is MNHNS and CDR2 is SASEGT. The CDR3 consists of 12 residues. V lost 5 bases and J 9 bases, leaving 11 bases between the germline ends. The CDR3 DNA reads as TGTGCCAGCAGTTATTTCGGGGGTGAGCAGTTCTTC. Its protein is CASSYFGGEQFF.

This chain connects TRBV6-2 or TRBV6-3 to TRBJ1-1, with D tentatively TRBD1 (5 bases). The germline gives CDR1 MNHEY, CDR2 SVGEGT. V gave up 5 bases and J gave up 2 bases, with 15 bases separating them. The CDR3 length is 15 residues. CDR3: CASSKGRQINTEAFF. The CDR3 DNA is TGTGCCAGCAGTAAAGGAAGACAGATTAACACTGAAGCTTTCTTT.

This clonotype was detected ten times or more. V gene TRBV11-2 combines with J gene TRBJ2-1; the match to TRBD2 covers 7 bases. The J segment lost 7 bases and the V segment lost 2 bases, leaving 11 bases of the junction unmatched. The CDR3 has 16 amino acids. CDR1 is SGHAT, CDR2 FQNNGV, per germline. The DNA of the CDR3 is TGTGCCAGCAGCTTATACGCGGGAGCGGTCTTTAATGAGCAGTTCTTC. Amino acids: CASSLYAGAVFNEQFF.

This clonotype was recorded many times. The chain joins TRBV15 to TRBJ1-5, with D unclear. The CDR3 loop spans 17 amino acids. CDR1 is LNHNV, CDR2 YYDKDF, per germline (reference sequence). The V and J ends lost 0 bases and 0 bases respectively, with 12 bases between them. The CDR3 spells CATSRDPWTASNQPQHF. Here the CDR3 DNA reads TGTGCCACCAGCAGAGACCCGTGGACGGCTAGCAATCAGCCCCAGCATTTT.